This T cell receptor beta chain was sequenced during a study of blood T cell repertoires in COVID-19. V lost 7 bases, J lost 6 bases, and 16 bases lay in between. Germline V gives CDR1 MNHEY, CDR2 SVGAGI. The CDR3 has 13 amino acids. The protocol was immunoSEQ multiplex PCR, while the TCRdb copy is restricted to in-frame clones and leaves out a portion. The repertoire holds around 300,000 clones, about 85% seen once, with 2% to 3% in the top ten. Sequenced material: PBMCs or T cells enriched from blood (not recorded which). The rearrangement joins TRBV6-5 to TRBJ2-7, with D tentatively TRBD2 (6 bases). The clonotype originates from a woman between 50 and 59 years old who had recovered from COVID-19. The chain's CDR3 is CASMEGRHAEQYF. CDR3 sequence (DNA): TGTGCCAGCATGGAGGGACGTCACGCCGAGCAGTACTTC.